The rows below give T cell receptor beta chains drawn from one sample of a study of blood T cells in healthy people across ages. TCRdb processed the 5' RACE reads anew with MiXCR; each CDR3 protein has one entry. The sample holds hundreds of thousands of distinct CDR3 sequences, 55% to 70% seen once. Sequences were obtained from blood. These receptors came from a man aged 25 to 40 in good health. Both conserved end residues are part of each CDR3. D genes are given only for firm matches. The listing skips clone size in some rows; elsewhere it reads once, few, many or a size class.

D gene	J gene	clone size	V gene	CDR3 protein	CDR3 DNA
TRBD2	TRBJ2-4	NA	TRBV6-2/TRBV6-3	CASSSGTWTSGREYEQYF	TGTGCCAGCAGTTCGGGAACCTGGACTAGCGGGAGGGAATACGAGCAGTATTTC
NA	TRBJ2-5	NA	TRBV5-6	CASSLEDETQYF	TGTGCCAGCAGCTTGGAGGATGAGACCCAGTACTTC
NA	TRBJ2-7	NA	TRBV28	CASSPGPYSYEQYF	TGTGCCAGCAGTCCGGGCCCCTACTCCTACGAGCAGTACTTC
TRBD1	TRBJ2-5	NA	TRBV20-1	CSARVKGGWLETQYF	TGCAGTGCTAGAGTGAAAGGGGGCTGGTTAGAGACCCAGTACTTC
NA	TRBJ2-5	NA	TRBV7-2	CASSLRSSVAPVQETQYF	TGTGCCAGCAGCCTCCGGAGTTCGGTCGCGCCTGTTCAAGAGACCCAGTACTTC
TRBD2	TRBJ2-2	NA	TRBV20-1	CSARSTTSRYTGELFF	TGCAGTGCTAGATCTACGACTAGCAGATACACCGGGGAGCTGTTTTTT
NA	TRBJ1-2	few	TRBV29-1	CSVGRGGDYGYTF	TGCAGCGTTGGACGCGGGGGAGACTATGGCTACACCTTC
TRBD2	TRBJ2-5	NA	TRBV20-1	CSAMGLAGAEETQYF	TGCAGTGCTATGGGACTAGCGGGGGCTGAGGAGACCCAGTACTTC
NA	TRBJ2-6	few	TRBV29-1	CSVDDSSGANVLTF	TGCAGCGTGGACGACAGCTCTGGGGCCAACGTCCTGACTTTC
NA	TRBJ1-2	NA	TRBV4-1	CASSQAYLLSGYGYTF	TGCGCCAGCAGCCAAGCGTATCTCCTCTCGGGCTATGGCTACACCTTC
NA	TRBJ2-2	NA	TRBV12-3/TRBV12-4	CASSDRDGTGELFF	TGTGCCAGCAGTGACCGGGACGGGACCGGGGAGCTGTTTTTT
NA	TRBJ2-5	NA	TRBV20-1	CSALNDQGLFVGTQYF	TGCAGTGCCTTAAACGACCAGGGGCTTTTTGTTGGGACCCAGTACTTC
NA	TRBJ2-5	NA	TRBV5-1	CASSSGLGGQETQYF	TGCGCCAGCAGCTCAGGGCTTGGGGGACAAGAGACCCAGTACTTC
NA	TRBJ2-4	NA	TRBV5-4	CASSLESGSLGIQYF	TGTGCCAGCAGCTTGGAGAGTGGCAGCTTGGGCATTCAGTACTTC
TRBD2	TRBJ2-6	NA	TRBV6-5	CASSPGGIRANVLTF	TGTGCCAGCAGCCCGGGGGGAATAAGGGCCAACGTCCTGACTTTC
NA	TRBJ2-1	NA	TRBV7-2	CASSLVGGIQPGNEQFF	TGTGCCAGCAGCTTAGTGGGTGGCATCCAACCGGGCAATGAGCAGTTCTTC
TRBD1	TRBJ1-2	few	TRBV28	CASSQGQDPLYGYTF	TGTGCCAGCAGTCAGGGACAGGACCCCCTTTATGGCTACACCTTC
NA	TRBJ2-7	NA	TRBV7-8	CASSLRDLPIGSRGRYEQYF	TGTGCCAGCAGCCTCCGGGACTTACCAATTGGGTCCCGGGGCCGCTACGAGCAGTACTTC
NA	TRBJ2-7	NA	TRBV20-1	CSARGSQYEQYF	TGCAGTGCTAGAGGGAGTCAGTACGAGCAGTACTTC
NA	TRBJ1-2	NA	TRBV5-1	CASSLDSDFYGYTF	TGCGCCAGCTCCTTGGACAGTGACTTCTATGGCTACACCTTC
TRBD2	TRBJ2-3	NA	TRBV20-1	CSARASTSGSPDTQYF	TGCAGTGCTAGAGCTTCCACTAGCGGGAGTCCAGACACGCAGTATTTT
NA	TRBJ2-1	NA	TRBV6-4	CASSPLGVSEQFF	TGTGCCAGCAGCCCCCTAGGTGTGAGTGAGCAGTTCTTC
TRBD2	TRBJ2-1	NA	TRBV20-1	CSATSGSASNEQFF	TGCAGTGCTACTAGCGGGTCAGCGTCCAATGAGCAGTTCTTC
TRBD1	TRBJ2-7	NA	TRBV5-1	CASSLGRTGGYEQYF	TGCGCCAGCAGCTTGGGAAGGACAGGGGGCTACGAGCAGTACTTC
TRBD1	TRBJ2-7	NA	TRBV6-2/TRBV6-3	CASSYRGQGTYEQYF	TGTGCCAGCAGTTACCGTGGACAGGGGACCTACGAGCAGTACTTC
NA	TRBJ2-6	few	TRBV7-9	CASSPRGGAGANVLTF	TGTGCCAGCAGCCCAAGAGGGGGTGCTGGGGCCAACGTCCTGACTTTC
NA	TRBJ2-3	NA	TRBV12-3/TRBV12-4	CASSKTRSTDTQYF	TGTGCCAGCAGCAAGACTAGGAGCACAGATACGCAGTATTTT
TRBD1	TRBJ2-7	NA	TRBV5-5	CASSPTSGQGAYEQYF	TGTGCCAGCAGCCCAACCTCGGGACAGGGGGCCTACGAGCAGTACTTC
TRBD2	TRBJ2-1	NA	TRBV6-2/TRBV6-3	CASSYSGLVGHGTSGEFEQFF	TGTGCCAGCAGTTATTCCGGCCTCGTGGGCCACGGGACTAGTGGCGAATTTGAGCAGTTCTTC
TRBD2	TRBJ2-3	NA	TRBV29-1	CSVETGSGATQYF	TGCAGCGTTGAAACGGGTAGCGGGGCTACGCAGTATTTT
NA	TRBJ2-7	once	TRBV6-1	CATAEDPYEQYF	TGTGCCACCGCGGAAGATCCGTACGAGCAGTACTTC
TRBD2	TRBJ2-1	NA	TRBV18	CASSQTGTSPHEQFF	TGTGCCAGCTCACAGACCGGGACTAGCCCCCATGAGCAGTTCTTC
TRBD1	TRBJ1-2	NA	TRBV12-3/TRBV12-4	CASSSTGVIANYGYTF	TGTGCCAGCAGTTCAACAGGGGTCATAGCTAACTATGGCTACACCTTC
NA	TRBJ1-4	NA	TRBV20-1	CSARLPGKEKLFF	TGCAGTGCTAGATTGCCCGGAAAGGAAAAACTGTTTTTT
NA	TRBJ2-7	NA	TRBV20-1	CSAKGEVFSYEQYF	TGCAGTGCTAAGGGGGAGGTATTCTCCTACGAGCAGTACTTC
NA	TRBJ2-5	NA	TRBV6-5	CASSYSVVTRRQETQYF	TGTGCCAGCAGTTACTCGGTCGTAACCCGCCGCCAAGAGACCCAGTACTTC
TRBD1	TRBJ1-6	NA	TRBV7-2	CASSLQGAYHF	TGTGCCAGCAGCCTGCAGGGGGCCTACCACTTT
TRBD1	TRBJ2-5	NA	TRBV12-3/TRBV12-4	CASSLRDRGLGTQYF	TGTGCCAGCAGTTTAAGGGACAGGGGGCTTGGGACCCAGTACTTC
NA	TRBJ2-7	NA	TRBV7-2	CASSLAGIMGEQYF	TGTGCCAGCAGCTTAGCGGGGATCATGGGCGAGCAGTACTTC
NA	TRBJ2-5	NA	TRBV7-2	CASSFPSSNEQYF	TGTGCCAGCAGCTTCCCCTCGTCCAATGAGCAGTACTTC
TRBD2	TRBJ2-1	NA	TRBV5-1	CASRLAEPNEQFF	TGCGCCAGCAGACTAGCGGAGCCCAATGAGCAGTTCTTC
NA	TRBJ2-5	NA	TRBV27	CASSWALEETQYF	TGTGCCAGCAGTTGGGCGTTAGAGGAGACCCAGTACTTC
NA	TRBJ2-1	NA	TRBV21-1	CASSKETGAYEQFF	TGTGCCAGCAGCAAAGAAACGGGGGCGTATGAGCAGTTCTTC
NA	TRBJ1-1	once	TRBV29-1	CSVAKEMNTEAFF	TGCAGCGTGGCTAAGGAGATGAACACTGAAGCTTTCTTT
NA	TRBJ2-3	many	TRBV29-1	CSVAKIGPYGDTQYF	TGCAGCGTTGCGAAGATCGGCCCCTATGGAGATACGCAGTATTTT
TRBD2	TRBJ2-1	NA	TRBV20-1	CSARNSEAGAYNEQFF	TGCAGTGCTAGGAATTCTGAAGCGGGAGCCTACAATGAGCAGTTCTTC
TRBD2	TRBJ2-1	NA	TRBV12-3/TRBV12-4	CASTSSSGGGYNEQFF	TGTGCCAGCACTTCATCTAGCGGGGGGGGTTACAATGAGCAGTTCTTC
TRBD2	TRBJ2-5	NA	TRBV9	CASSQAGGLTWTQYF	TGTGCCAGCAGCCAAGCGGGGGGGCTCACGTGGACCCAGTACTTC
NA	TRBJ2-5	NA	TRBV28	CASSFTGEEQYF	TGTGCCAGCAGCTTTACGGGGGAAGAGCAGTACTTC
NA	TRBJ2-7	few	TRBV3-1	CASSQDSGEQYF	TGTGCCAGCAGCCAGGACTCTGGCGAGCAGTACTTC
TRBD1	TRBJ2-7	few	TRBV2	CASRPFGQGYEQYF	TGTGCCAGCAGGCCCTTCGGACAGGGCTACGAGCAGTACTTC
TRBD2	TRBJ2-2	NA	TRBV6-2/TRBV6-3	CASSEREASIGELFF	TGTGCCAGCAGCGAGCGGGAGGCGAGTATCGGGGAGCTGTTTTTT